Listed here are 5 T cell receptor beta chains from one sample, sequenced in a study of shared clonotypes between healthy human individuals. The protocol was immunoSEQ multiplex PCR, while the TCRdb copy is restricted to in-frame clones and leaves out a portion. Among around 320,000 clones listed, roughly 84% were seen once. The sequencing input was memory CD8+ T cells sorted from blood. Subset in this sample: CD45RO+ cells pooled with CCR7-negative TemRA cells. Receptors were obtained from a man aged 18 to 29 in good health.

The chain carries TRBV19 and TRBJ2-5; TRBD1 matches 7 bases. CDR1 and CDR2 (germline): LNHDA, SQIVND (reference sequence). This CDR3 has 18 amino acids. Trimming removed 6 bases from V and 1 base from J; junction bases left unmatched: 17. In nucleotides, the CDR3 is TGTGCCAGTAGCACGCCCCTCACCGGGACAGCCCTCCAAGAGACCCAGTACTTC. It codes for CASSTPLTGTALQETQYF.

This clone was seen a few times. At one end, the junction sequence differs from germline, possibly due to a read error. The V call is TRBV19, the J call TRBJ1-5, with 9 bases that match TRBD1. The CDR3 is 14 residues long. Germline V lookup: CDR1 LNHDA, CDR2 SQIVND (reference sequence). CDR3 amino acids: CASCIQGANQPQHF. CDR3 coding DNA: TGTGCCAGTTGTATACAGGGGGCGAATCAGCCCCAGCATTTT.

The chain joins TRBV4-3 to TRBJ2-3, with D perhaps given as TRBD1 or TRBD2 (5 bases each). V gave up 3 bases and J gave up 2 bases, with 18 bases separating them. CDR3 length equals 17 residues. CDR1 is LGHNA, CDR2 YSLEER, per germline. CDR3 nucleotides: TGCGCCAGCAGCCATATCCCGGGACGGGTCTACACAGATACGCAGTATTTT. It specifies CASSHIPGRVYTDTQYF.

As for this clone: Other nucleotide sequences in the sample specify the same CDR3. J is TRBJ2-1 and V is TRBV27, with TRBD1 as a possible D gene (5 bases). V gave up 5 bases and J gave up 1 base, with 9 bases separating them. The CDR3 sequence is 14 residues long. Germline CDR1 and CDR2: MNHEY and SMNVEV (reference sequence). In DNA, the CDR3 is TGTGCCAGCAGTACGCAGGGTTCCTACAATGAGCAGTTCTTC. Amino acids: CASSTQGSYNEQFF.

In its sample, this clone was seen a few times. It is likely a read error: a sequence one base away is far more abundant. This same CDR3 is encoded by further DNA sequences in the sample. The J gene is TRBJ2-2, the V gene TRBV27; D ambiguous. CDR1 is MNHEY, CDR2 SMNVEV, per germline (reference sequence). The V gene lost 5 bases and the J gene lost 4 bases, with 5 bases spanning the gap. This CDR3 is built from 12 residues. CDR3 bases: TGTGCCAGCAGTCCCCTCACCGGGGAGCTGTTTTTT. Amino acids: CASSPLTGELFF.